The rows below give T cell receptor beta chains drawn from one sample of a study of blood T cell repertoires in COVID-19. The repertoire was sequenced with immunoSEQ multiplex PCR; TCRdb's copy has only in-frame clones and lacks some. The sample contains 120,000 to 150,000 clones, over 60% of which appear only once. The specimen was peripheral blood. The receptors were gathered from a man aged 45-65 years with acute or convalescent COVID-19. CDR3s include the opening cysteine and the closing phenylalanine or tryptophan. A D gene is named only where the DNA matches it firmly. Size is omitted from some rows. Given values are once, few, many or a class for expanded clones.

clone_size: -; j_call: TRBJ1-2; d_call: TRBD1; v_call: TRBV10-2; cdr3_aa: CASSSGQGVSYGYTF; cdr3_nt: TGCGCCAGCAGTTCGGGACAGGGGGTGAGCTATGGCTACACCTTC
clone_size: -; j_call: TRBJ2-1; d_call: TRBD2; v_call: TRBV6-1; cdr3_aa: CASNPQAGAYNEQFF; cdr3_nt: TGTGCCAGCAATCCTCAAGCGGGGGCCTACAATGAGCAGTTCTTC
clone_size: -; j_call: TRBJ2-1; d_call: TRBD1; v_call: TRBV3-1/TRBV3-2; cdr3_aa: CASSTPGQYNEQFF; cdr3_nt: TGTGCCAGCAGCACTCCGGGACAGTACAATGAGCAGTTCTTC
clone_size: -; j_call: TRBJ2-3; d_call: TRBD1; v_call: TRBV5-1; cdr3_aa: CASSPHPLGSAGGDTQYF; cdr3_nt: TGCGCCAGCAGCCCCCATCCCTTGGGCTCGGCAGGGGGAGATACGCAGTATTTT
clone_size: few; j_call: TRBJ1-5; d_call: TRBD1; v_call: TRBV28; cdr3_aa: CASISGWLGQGNQPQHF; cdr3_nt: TGTGCCAGCATTTCTGGTTGGTTGGGACAGGGCAATCAGCCCCAGCATTTT
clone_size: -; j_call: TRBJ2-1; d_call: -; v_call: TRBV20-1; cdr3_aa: CSASRQAYNEQFF; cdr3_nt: TGCAGTGCCAGTAGACAGGCTTACAATGAGCAGTTCTTC
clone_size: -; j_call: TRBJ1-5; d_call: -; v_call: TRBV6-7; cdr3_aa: CASSRDSGYNQPQHF; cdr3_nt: TGTGCCAGCAGTCGCGACTCGGGATACAATCAGCCCCAGCATTTT
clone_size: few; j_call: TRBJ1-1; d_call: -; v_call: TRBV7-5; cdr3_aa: CVRSYLMTGAMNTEAFF; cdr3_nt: TGTGTCAGAAGCTACCTGATGACAGGGGCTATGAACACTGAAGCTTTCTTT
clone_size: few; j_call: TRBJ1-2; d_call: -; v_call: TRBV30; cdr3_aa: CAWSVGVTYGYTF; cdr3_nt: TGTGCCTGGAGTGTCGGGGTAACCTATGGCTACACCTTC
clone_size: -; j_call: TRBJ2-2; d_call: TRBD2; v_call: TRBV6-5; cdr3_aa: CASRPAGGRAGELFF; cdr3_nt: TGTGCCAGCAGACCAGCGGGGGGGCGCGCCGGGGAGCTGTTTTTT
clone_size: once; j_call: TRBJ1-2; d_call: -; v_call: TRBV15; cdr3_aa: CATSRTTGNYGYTF; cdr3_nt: TGTGCCACCAGCAGAACCACAGGGAACTATGGCTACACCTTC
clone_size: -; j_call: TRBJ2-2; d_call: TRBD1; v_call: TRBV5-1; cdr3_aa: CASSADRANTGELFF; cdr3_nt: TGCGCCAGCAGCGCGGACAGGGCCAACACCGGGGAGCTGTTTTTT
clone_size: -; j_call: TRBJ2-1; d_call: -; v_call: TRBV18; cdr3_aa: CASSPSRGYNEQFF; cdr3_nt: TGTGCCAGCTCACCATCCCGGGGATACAATGAGCAGTTCTTC
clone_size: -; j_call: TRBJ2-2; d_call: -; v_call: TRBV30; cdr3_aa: CAWSVPGYRELFF; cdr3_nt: TGTGCCTGGAGTGTACCCGGTTACCGGGAGCTGTTTTTT
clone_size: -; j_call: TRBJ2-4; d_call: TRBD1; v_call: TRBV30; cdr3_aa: CAWSRGQINIQYF; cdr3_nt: TGTGCCTGGAGCAGGGGACAGATAAACATTCAGTACTTC
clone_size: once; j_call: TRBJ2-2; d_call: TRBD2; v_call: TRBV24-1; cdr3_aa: CATSATSGVPGELFF; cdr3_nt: TGTGCCACCAGTGCTACTAGCGGGGTCCCCGGGGAGCTGTTTTTT
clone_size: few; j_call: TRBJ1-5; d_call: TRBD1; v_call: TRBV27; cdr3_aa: CASSPDRGQGQPQHF; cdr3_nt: TGTGCCAGCAGTCCGGACAGGGGGCAAGGTCAGCCCCAGCATTTT
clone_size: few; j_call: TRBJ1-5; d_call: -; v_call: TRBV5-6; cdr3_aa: CASSWGQNSNQPQHF; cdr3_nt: TGTGCCAGCAGCTGGGGACAAAATAGCAATCAGCCCCAGCATTTT
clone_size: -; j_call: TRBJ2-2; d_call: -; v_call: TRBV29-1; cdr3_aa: CSVEDRQVVSTGELFF; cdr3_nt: TGCAGCGTTGAAGATCGACAGGTGGTGAGCACCGGGGAGCTGTTTTTT
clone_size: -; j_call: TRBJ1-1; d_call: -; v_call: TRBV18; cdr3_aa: CASSPRSQTLEAFF; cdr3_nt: TGTGCCAGCTCACCACGGAGTCAGACTCTCGAAGCTTTCTTT
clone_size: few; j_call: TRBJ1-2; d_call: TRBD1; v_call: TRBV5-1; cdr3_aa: CASSPFLGQGDTF; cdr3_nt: TGCGCCAGCAGCCCCTTCCTGGGACAGGGGGACACCTTC
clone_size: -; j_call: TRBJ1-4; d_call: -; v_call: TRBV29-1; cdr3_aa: CGSGREGEKLFF; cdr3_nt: TGCGGATCAGGTCGGGAGGGTGAAAAACTGTTTTTT
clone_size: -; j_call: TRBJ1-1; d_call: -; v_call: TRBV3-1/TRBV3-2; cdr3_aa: CASSLGAGTEAFF; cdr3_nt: TGTGCCAGCAGCCTGGGGGCCGGGACTGAAGCTTTCTTT
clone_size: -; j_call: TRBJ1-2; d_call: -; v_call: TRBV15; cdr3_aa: CATSRDRGGYGGYTF; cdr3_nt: TGTGCCACCAGCAGAGATAGGGGGGGCTACGGTGGCTACACCTTC
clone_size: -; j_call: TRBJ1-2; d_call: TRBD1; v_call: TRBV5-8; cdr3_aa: CASKNRGYSVFGYTF; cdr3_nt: TGTGCCAGCAAAAACAGGGGGTATTCGGTATTTGGCTACACCTTC
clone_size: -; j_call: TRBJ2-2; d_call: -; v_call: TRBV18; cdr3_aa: CATGPRLDTGELFF; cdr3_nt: TGTGCCACCGGTCCAAGACTAGACACCGGGGAGCTGTTTTTT
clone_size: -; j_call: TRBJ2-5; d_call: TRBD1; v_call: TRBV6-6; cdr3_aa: CASSHQGAQETQYF; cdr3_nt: TGTGCCAGCAGCCACCAGGGGGCGCAAGAGACCCAGTACTTC
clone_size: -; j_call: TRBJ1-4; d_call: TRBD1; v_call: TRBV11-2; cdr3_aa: CASSLTLPTGATNEKLFF; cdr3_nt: TGTGCCAGCAGCTTAACCCTCCCCACAGGGGCAACTAATGAAAAACTGTTTTTT
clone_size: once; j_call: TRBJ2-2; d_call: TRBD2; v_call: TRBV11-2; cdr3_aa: CASSVNLGLAGTGELFF; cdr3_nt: TGTGCCAGCAGCGTCAATCTAGGACTAGCGGGCACCGGGGAGCTGTTTTTT
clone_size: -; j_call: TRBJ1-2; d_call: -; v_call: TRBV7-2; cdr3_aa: CASSPRAGFGYTF; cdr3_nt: TGTGCCAGCAGCCCAAGGGCAGGGTTTGGCTACACCTTC
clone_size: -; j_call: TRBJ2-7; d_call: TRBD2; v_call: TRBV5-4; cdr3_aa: CASSSGLAGGSYEQYF; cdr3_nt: TGTGCCAGCAGCTCGGGACTAGCGGGGGGGAGCTACGAGCAGTACTTC
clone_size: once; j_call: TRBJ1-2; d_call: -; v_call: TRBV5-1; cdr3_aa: CASNLNSGSNYGYTF; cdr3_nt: TGCGCCAGCAACCTTAACTCAGGTTCCAACTATGGCTACACCTTC
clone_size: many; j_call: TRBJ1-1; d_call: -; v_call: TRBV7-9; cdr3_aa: CASSFSGDTEAFF; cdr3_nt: TGTGCCAGCAGCTTCTCAGGGGACACTGAAGCTTTCTTT
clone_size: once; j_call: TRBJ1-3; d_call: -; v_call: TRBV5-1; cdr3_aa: CASSLDGFSGNTIYF; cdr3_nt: TGCGCCAGCAGCTTGGACGGGTTCTCTGGAAACACCATATATTTT
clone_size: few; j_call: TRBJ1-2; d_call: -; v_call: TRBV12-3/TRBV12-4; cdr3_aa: CASSLGQTYGYTF; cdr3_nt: TGTGCCAGCAGCCTAGGACAAACCTATGGCTACACCTTC
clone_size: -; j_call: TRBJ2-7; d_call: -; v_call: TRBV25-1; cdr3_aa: CASSVSRGAPSYEQYF; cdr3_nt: TGTGCCAGCAGTGTTTCCAGGGGCGCACCTTCCTACGAGCAGTACTTC
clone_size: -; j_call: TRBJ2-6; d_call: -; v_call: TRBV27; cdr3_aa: CASRPTRGPSGANVLTF; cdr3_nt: TGTGCCAGCAGGCCTACCAGGGGCCCCTCTGGGGCCAACGTCCTGACTTTC
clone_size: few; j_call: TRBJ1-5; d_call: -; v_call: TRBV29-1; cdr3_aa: CSAAAGPNQPQHF; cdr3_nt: TGCAGCGCCGCGGCGGGCCCTAATCAGCCCCAGCATTTT
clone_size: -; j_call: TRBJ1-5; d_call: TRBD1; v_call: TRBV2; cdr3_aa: CASSLTGDLGQPQHF; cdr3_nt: TGTGCCAGCAGTCTGACAGGGGATTTGGGGCAGCCCCAGCATTTT
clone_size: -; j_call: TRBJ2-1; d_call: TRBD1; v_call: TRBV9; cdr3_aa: CASSVTGTGYKEQFF; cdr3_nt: TGTGCCAGCAGCGTTACCGGGACAGGGTATAAGGAGCAGTTCTTC
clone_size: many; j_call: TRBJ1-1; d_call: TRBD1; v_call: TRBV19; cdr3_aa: CASRKGRDRGFEAFF; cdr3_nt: TGTGCCAGTAGGAAAGGACGGGACAGAGGATTTGAAGCTTTCTTT
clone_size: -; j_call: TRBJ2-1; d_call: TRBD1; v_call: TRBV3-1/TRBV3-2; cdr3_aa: CASSRGTGGSSYNEQFF; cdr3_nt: TGTGCCAGCAGCAGAGGAACAGGGGGGAGCTCCTACAATGAGCAGTTCTTC
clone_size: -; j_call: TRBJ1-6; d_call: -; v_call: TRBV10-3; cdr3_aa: CAISQGLNSPLHF; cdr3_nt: TGTGCCATCAGTCAGGGGTTGAATTCACCCCTCCACTTT
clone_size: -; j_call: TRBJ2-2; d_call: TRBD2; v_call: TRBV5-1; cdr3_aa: CASRPTSAKNTGELFF; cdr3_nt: TGCGCCAGCAGGCCTACTAGCGCGAAGAACACCGGGGAGCTGTTTTTT
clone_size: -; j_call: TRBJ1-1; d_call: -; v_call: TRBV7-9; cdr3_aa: CASSLAPGGTIMNTEAFF; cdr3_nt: TGTGCCAGCAGCTTAGCGCCGGGAGGGACCATCATGAACACTGAAGCTTTCTTT
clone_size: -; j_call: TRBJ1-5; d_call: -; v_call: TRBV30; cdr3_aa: CAWSRTASNQPQHF; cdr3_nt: TGTGCCTGGAGTCGGACAGCTAGTAATCAGCCCCAGCATTTT
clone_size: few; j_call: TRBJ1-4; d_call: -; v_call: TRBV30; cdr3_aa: CAWSRDYGTTNEKLFF; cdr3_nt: TGTGCCTGGAGTCGGGACTACGGGACAACTAATGAAAAACTGTTTTTT
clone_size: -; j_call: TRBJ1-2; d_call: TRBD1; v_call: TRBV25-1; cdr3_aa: CASSDTTGGGSGYTF; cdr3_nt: TGTGCCAGCAGTGACACGACAGGGGGTGGTAGTGGCTACACCTTC
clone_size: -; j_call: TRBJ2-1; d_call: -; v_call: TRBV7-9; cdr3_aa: CASSLLGGHTEEQFF; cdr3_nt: TGTGCCAGCAGCTTATTAGGGGGACACACGGAAGAGCAGTTCTTC
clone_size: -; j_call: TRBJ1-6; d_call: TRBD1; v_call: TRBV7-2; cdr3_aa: CASSFRRTGNSPLHF; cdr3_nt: TGTGCCAGCAGCTTTAGAAGGACAGGAAATTCACCCCTCCACTTT
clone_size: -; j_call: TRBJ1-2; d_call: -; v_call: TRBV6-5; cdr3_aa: CASRVTEGYGYTF; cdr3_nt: TGTGCCAGCAGAGTTACAGAAGGCTATGGCTACACCTTC
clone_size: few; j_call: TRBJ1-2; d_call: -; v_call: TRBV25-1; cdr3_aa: CASSHRISNYGYTF; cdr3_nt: TGTGCCAGCAGTCACAGAATTTCTAACTATGGCTACACCTTC
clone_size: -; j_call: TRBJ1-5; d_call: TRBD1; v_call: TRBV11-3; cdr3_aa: CASTSGTGLNQPQHF; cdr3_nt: TGTGCCAGCACCTCAGGGACAGGCCTCAATCAGCCCCAGCATTTT